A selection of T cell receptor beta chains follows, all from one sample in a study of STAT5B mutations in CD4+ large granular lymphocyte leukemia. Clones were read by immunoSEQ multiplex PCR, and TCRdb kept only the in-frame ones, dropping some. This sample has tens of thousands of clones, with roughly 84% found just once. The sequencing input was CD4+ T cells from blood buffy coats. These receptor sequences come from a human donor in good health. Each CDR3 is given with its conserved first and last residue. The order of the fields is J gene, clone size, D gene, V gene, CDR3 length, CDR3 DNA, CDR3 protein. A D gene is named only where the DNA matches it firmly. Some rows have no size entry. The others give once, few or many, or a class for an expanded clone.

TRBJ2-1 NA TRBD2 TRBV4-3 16 TGCGCCAGCAGTCCGCTGGGGGGGAAACCAGACAATGAGCAGTTCTTC CASSPLGGKPDNEQFF
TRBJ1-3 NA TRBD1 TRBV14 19 TGTGCCAGCAGCCAGGCCTCGGGCTTACAGGGGACCTCTGGAAACACCATATATTTT CASSQASGLQGTSGNTIYF
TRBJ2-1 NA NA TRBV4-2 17 TGTGCCAGCAGCCCAAGAATGGCTTGGAGCTCCTACAATGAGCAGTTCTTC CASSPRMAWSSYNEQFF
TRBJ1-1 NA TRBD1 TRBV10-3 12 TGTGCCATCAGCCCCGGGACAGGTGAAGCTTTCTTT CAISPGTGEAFF
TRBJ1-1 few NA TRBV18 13 TGTGCCAGCTCACCATGGGAGAACACTGAAGCTTTCTTT CASSPWENTEAFF
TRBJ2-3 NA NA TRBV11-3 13 TGTGCCAGCAGCCAAAAGAATTCAGATACGCAGTATTTT CASSQKNSDTQYF
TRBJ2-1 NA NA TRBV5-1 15 TGCGCCAGCAGAGAGGACAACCTCCGGGGCAATGAGCAGTTCTTC CASREDNLRGNEQFF
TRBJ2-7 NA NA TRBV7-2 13 TGTGCCAGCAGCTTAGGTCCGCGGTACGAGCAGTACTTC CASSLGPRYEQYF
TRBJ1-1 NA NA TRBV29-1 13 TGCAGCGTTGAAACGGGGGGAAACACTGAAGCTTTCTTT CSVETGGNTEAFF
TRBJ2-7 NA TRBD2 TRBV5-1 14 TGCGCCAGCAGCCCGGGACTAGCGGGGGGAGAGCAGTACTTC CASSPGLAGGEQYF
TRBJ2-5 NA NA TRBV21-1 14 TGTGCCAGCAACCCCGGGACAGGGGGAGAGACCCAGTACTTC CASNPGTGGETQYF
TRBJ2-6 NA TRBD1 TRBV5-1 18 TGCGCCAGCAGCCCTCGGACAGGGGATCTCTCTGGGGCCAACGTCCTGACTTTC CASSPRTGDLSGANVLTF
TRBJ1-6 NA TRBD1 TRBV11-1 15 TGTGCCAGCAAAAGACAGGGGGCGTCTAATTCACCCCTCCACTTT CASKRQGASNSPLHF
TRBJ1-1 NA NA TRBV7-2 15 TGTGCCAGCAACTTATTGGTAGGGCTGAACACTGAAGCTTTCTTT CASNLLVGLNTEAFF
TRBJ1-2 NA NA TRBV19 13 TGTGCCAGTAGTAGAGGGTACACTGGGGGCTACACCTTC CASSRGYTGGYTF
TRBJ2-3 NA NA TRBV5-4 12 TGTGCCAGCAGCTTGGACACAGATACGCAGTATTTT CASSLDTDTQYF
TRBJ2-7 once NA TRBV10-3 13 TGTGCCATCAGTGCGGGTGGTGGGGGCGAGCAGTACTTC CAISAGGGGEQYF
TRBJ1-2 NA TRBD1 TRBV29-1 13 TGCAGCGCTGCACACAGGGGTAAAAATGGCTACACCTTC CSAAHRGKNGYTF
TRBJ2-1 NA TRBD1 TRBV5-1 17 TGCGCCAGCACCTCATATGGCCGGGACAGGGGCTACAATGAGCAGTTCTTC CASTSYGRDRGYNEQFF
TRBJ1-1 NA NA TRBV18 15 TGTGCCAGCTCAGAAGGGACAAATCAGAACACTGAAGCTTTCTTT CASSEGTNQNTEAFF
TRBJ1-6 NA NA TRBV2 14 TGTGCCAGCAGAGTAGGGACGATAGGATCACCCCTCCACTTT CASRVGTIGSPLHF
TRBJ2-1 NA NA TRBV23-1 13 TGCGCCAGCAGTGGGGGTGGGTGTGGCGAGCAGTTCTTC CASSGGGCGEQFF
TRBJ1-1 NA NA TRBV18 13 TGTGCCAGCTCACCGGGGCCCGTGGGTGAAGCTTTCTTT CASSPGPVGEAFF
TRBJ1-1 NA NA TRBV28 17 TGTGCCAGCAAGGGGTCCCTTGGAGCCGATCCGAACACTGAAGCTTTCTTT CASKGSLGADPNTEAFF
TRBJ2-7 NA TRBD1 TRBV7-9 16 TGTGCCAGCAGCTCCCGTTGGGACAGGGATCCGTACGAGCAGTACTTC CASSSRWDRDPYEQYF